The present TCR beta chain was sequenced within a study of T-cell memory formation after mild COVID-19. V dropped 1 base and J dropped 0 bases, with 10 bases sitting between them. There are 15 residues in the CDR3. Germline values: CDR1 DFQATT, CDR2 SNEGSKA (reference sequence). One entry per CDR3 protein results from TCRdb running MiXCR on the 5' RACE reads. In the table there are about 350,000 distinct CDR3 sequences, roughly 13% of which are singletons. The sample consisted of PBMCs or a T cell subset sorted from them (not recorded which). The rearrangement links TRBV20-1 to TRBJ2-4; D is possibly TRBD1 (6 bases). This receptor was obtained from a man between 18 and 29 years old who had mild COVID-19 (a few samples of this study predate the infection). Cell type and time point are not known. CDR3 sequence (DNA): TGCAGTGCTAGAGGTGCAGGGGTAGCCAAAAACATTCAGTACTTC. Its translation is CSARGAGVAKNIQYF.